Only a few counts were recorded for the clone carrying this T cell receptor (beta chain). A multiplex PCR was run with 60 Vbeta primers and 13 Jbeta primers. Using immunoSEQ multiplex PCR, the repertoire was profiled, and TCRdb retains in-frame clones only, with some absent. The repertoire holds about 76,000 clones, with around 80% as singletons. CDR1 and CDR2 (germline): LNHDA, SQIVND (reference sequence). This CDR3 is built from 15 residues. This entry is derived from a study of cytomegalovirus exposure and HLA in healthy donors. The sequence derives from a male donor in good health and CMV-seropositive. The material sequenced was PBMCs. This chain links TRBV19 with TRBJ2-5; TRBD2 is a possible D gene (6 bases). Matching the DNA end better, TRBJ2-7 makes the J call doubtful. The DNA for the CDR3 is TGTGCCAGTAGTACTTTTACGGGAGCCTCCTACGAGCAGTACTTC. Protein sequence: CASSTFTGASYEQYF.